Listed below are T cell receptor beta chains from one sample, sequenced in a study of cytomegalovirus exposure and HLA in healthy donors. This table comes from immunoSEQ multiplex PCR, and its TCRdb copy is limited to in-frame clones, with some not included. The profile shows 150,000 to 200,000 clones, approximately 76% of them singletons. Sample: PBMCs. These TCRs come from a man between 60 and 75 years old in good health and CMV-seronegative. The CDR3 runs from the conserved cysteine through the conserved F or W. A D gene is named only where the DNA matches it firmly. Expanded clones get a size class; other rows say once, few or many, or leave the size out.

V gene,J gene,clone size,D gene,CDR3 protein
TRBV19,TRBJ2-2,-,TRBD2,CASSITGTTLSDTGELFF
TRBV7-3,TRBJ2-2,-,TRBD2,CASSQRGPNTGELFF
TRBV7-2,TRBJ2-3,-,TRBD2,CASSFRGGRSTDTQYF
TRBV6-1,TRBJ1-1,-,-,CASRRGVSDTEAFF
TRBV29-1,TRBJ1-6,-,TRBD1,CSVAGTGDSPLHF
TRBV6-1,TRBJ1-1,-,TRBD1,CASSEDRAATEAFF
TRBV19,TRBJ1-5,-,-,CASSGGGSQPQHF
TRBV5-6,TRBJ2-5,-,-,CASLDSAFLGFEETQYF
TRBV6-5,TRBJ2-1,-,TRBD1,CASRSGQDPYEQFF
TRBV7-8,TRBJ2-1,-,TRBD1,CASSEQGTNSYNEQFF
TRBV29-1,TRBJ2-3,-,TRBD1,CSVEETGGGTDTQYF
TRBV11-3,TRBJ2-1,-,TRBD2,CASSHRRGFYNEQFF
TRBV5-5,TRBJ1-5,-,-,CASSFRVSVSNQPQHF
TRBV7-9,TRBJ2-2,-,TRBD2,CASSPRTSGSPGELFF
TRBV10-1,TRBJ1-1,-,TRBD1,CASSRQGSGTEAFF
TRBV7-9,TRBJ1-3,-,-,CASSSTGSGGNTIYF
TRBV27,TRBJ2-6,-,-,CASKPPVWGLGANVLTF
TRBV28,TRBJ1-4,-,TRBD1,CASSSSRTGVGGNEKLFF
TRBV6-1,TRBJ2-3,-,-,CASSLWGRTDTQYF
TRBV5-1,TRBJ1-4,-,TRBD1,CASSLGSPRGSNEKLFF
TRBV29-1,TRBJ1-1,-,-,CSWGRGTQNTEAFF
TRBV6-1,TRBJ2-1,-,-,CASRGQGSNNEQFF
TRBV7-9,TRBJ2-3,-,TRBD2,CASRSRTSGLIDTQYF
TRBV4-3,TRBJ2-1,-,-,CASSQDRAPVDEQFF
TRBV19,TRBJ2-2,few,TRBD2,CASSLQTSGNTGELFF
TRBV7-2,TRBJ2-7,few,-,CASSLTTPSYEQYF
TRBV28,TRBJ2-5,-,-,CASIERGGKTQYF
TRBV6-1,TRBJ2-1,once,TRBD1,CASSTTGAINEQFF
TRBV28,TRBJ2-6,-,-,CASSFQGLGGANVLTF
TRBV29-1,TRBJ2-3,-,TRBD1,CSVDQGARTDTQYF
TRBV7-9,TRBJ2-7,-,TRBD1,CASSPGDRTYEQYF